This is a list of T cell receptor beta chains from one sample in a study of cytomegalovirus exposure and HLA in healthy donors. Measured with immunoSEQ multiplex PCR; TCRdb has only the in-frame clones, and not every one. This table has under 200,000 clones, 75% to 90% appearing once. The sequenced sample consisted of PBMCs. These receptors originate from a woman aged 45-65 years in good health and CMV-seropositive. Each CDR3 is given with its conserved first and last residue. Each record gives: V gene, clone size, J gene, D gene, CDR3 DNA, CDR3 protein. A D gene is named only where the DNA matches it firmly. Clone size is not always given. Where it is, it says once, few, many or a class for expanded clones.

V: TRBV5-6; size: NA; J: TRBJ2-7; D: NA; DNA: TGTGCCAGCAGCATGCAGGCAGCCGAGCAGTACTTC; CDR3: CASSMQAAEQYF
V: TRBV6-6; size: few; J: TRBJ1-6; D: NA; DNA: TGTGCCAGCAGCCCTGCGGGTTTCAATTCACCCCTCCACTTT; CDR3: CASSPAGFNSPLHF
V: TRBV7-9; size: NA; J: TRBJ1-4; D: NA; DNA: TGTTCCAGCAGCTTACGGGAGACTAGTGAAAAACTGTTTTTT; CDR3: CSSSLRETSEKLFF
V: TRBV4-1; size: NA; J: TRBJ2-1; D: TRBD1; DNA: TGCGCCAGCAGCCTTGGGACAGGGTGGAGCAATGAGCAGTTCTTC; CDR3: CASSLGTGWSNEQFF
V: TRBV4-3; size: few; J: TRBJ1-6; D: NA; DNA: TGCGCCAGCAGCCAAGGAGGCGGAGGAAAGGACTATAATTCACCCCTCCACTTT; CDR3: CASSQGGGGKDYNSPLHF
V: TRBV6-6; size: few; J: TRBJ2-1; D: NA; DNA: TGTGCCAGTCTCCATTACTCCGGGGGCAATGAGCAGTTCTTC; CDR3: CASLHYSGGNEQFF
V: TRBV2; size: NA; J: TRBJ2-7; D: TRBD1; DNA: TGTGCCAGCGCCACAGGACAGGGGCGTCAATACGAGCAGTACTTC; CDR3: CASATGQGRQYEQYF
V: TRBV5-8; size: once; J: TRBJ1-5; D: TRBD1; DNA: TGTGCCAGCAGCGGGGGGACAGGGCGGAATCAGCCCCAGCATTTT; CDR3: CASSGGTGRNQPQHF
V: TRBV4-2; size: NA; J: TRBJ2-1; D: TRBD2; DNA: TGTGCCAGCAGCCCTTCCCTTAGCGGGGGGGCTAGGGAGCAGTTCTTC; CDR3: CASSPSLSGGAREQFF
V: TRBV10-3; size: once; J: TRBJ2-7; D: TRBD2; DNA: TGTGCCACCATGACCGGGACTAGCGGGTACGAGCAGTACTTC; CDR3: CATMTGTSGYEQYF
V: TRBV29-1; size: NA; J: TRBJ1-1; D: TRBD1; DNA: TGCAGCGTGGCGCAGGGGGGCACTGAAGCTTTCTTT; CDR3: CSVAQGGTEAFF
V: TRBV6-5; size: few; J: TRBJ2-2; D: NA; DNA: TGTGCCAGCAGTTACTCGCTAGGCAACACCGGGGAGCTGTTTTTT; CDR3: CASSYSLGNTGELFF
V: TRBV15; size: NA; J: TRBJ1-6; D: NA; DNA: TGTGCCACCAGCAGGGGATCAGGAGGGGGGGATTCACCCCTCCACTTT; CDR3: CATSRGSGGGDSPLHF
V: TRBV7-6; size: few; J: TRBJ2-7; D: NA; DNA: TGTGCCAGCAGCGCGATGGGCGTGTCCTACGAGCAGTACTTC; CDR3: CASSAMGVSYEQYF
V: TRBV4-1; size: NA; J: TRBJ1-6; D: NA; DNA: TGCGCCAGCAGCCAAGATCGGAGAAATTCACCCCTCCACTTT; CDR3: CASSQDRRNSPLHF
V: TRBV7-9; size: NA; J: TRBJ2-7; D: TRBD1; DNA: TGTGCCAGCAGCTTCCGGACAGGAGCAACCTACGAGCAGTACTTC; CDR3: CASSFRTGATYEQYF
V: TRBV7-8; size: NA; J: TRBJ1-5; D: TRBD1; DNA: TGTGCCAGCAGCTCGGGACAGTCGATCTATAGCAATCAGCCCCAGCATTTT; CDR3: CASSSGQSIYSNQPQHF
V: TRBV6-5; size: few; J: TRBJ1-6; D: TRBD1; DNA: TGTGCCAGCGCGAAGTTCAGGGGGAATTCACCCCTCCACTTT; CDR3: CASAKFRGNSPLHF
V: TRBV2; size: NA; J: TRBJ1-6; D: NA; DNA: TGTGCCAGCAGTGAAGTTAGCTCCTATAATTCACCCCTCCACTTT; CDR3: CASSEVSSYNSPLHF
V: TRBV27; size: NA; J: TRBJ1-5; D: NA; DNA: TGTGCCAGCAGTTTGGCGGGCCTGGGCAATCAGCCCCAGCATTTT; CDR3: CASSLAGLGNQPQHF
V: TRBV27; size: NA; J: TRBJ2-5; D: NA; DNA: TGTGCCAGCGCCCCAGGGTGGGAAGAGACCCAGTACTTC; CDR3: CASAPGWEETQYF
V: TRBV7-7; size: NA; J: TRBJ2-5; D: NA; DNA: TGTGCTAGCAGCTTAAGGACAGCCGACGCAGAGACCCAGTACTTC; CDR3: CASSLRTADAETQYF
V: TRBV7-7; size: NA; J: TRBJ2-7; D: NA; DNA: TGTGCTAGCAGCTTAGGGGACACTTCCTACGAGCAGTACTTC; CDR3: CASSLGDTSYEQYF
V: TRBV13; size: NA; J: TRBJ2-2; D: TRBD2; DNA: TGTGCCAGCAGCCCAGCGGGGGGCAACACCGGGGAGCTGTTTTTT; CDR3: CASSPAGGNTGELFF
V: TRBV6-5; size: NA; J: TRBJ2-7; D: TRBD2; DNA: TGTGCCAGCATGCGAGGAGCGGGAGGCTCCTACGAGCAGTACTTC; CDR3: CASMRGAGGSYEQYF
V: TRBV29-1; size: NA; J: TRBJ2-5; D: TRBD2; DNA: TGCAGCGTGGAGCGGGGTGCTGCAAAAGAGACCCAGTACTTC; CDR3: CSVERGAAKETQYF
V: TRBV6-5; size: NA; J: TRBJ1-6; D: NA; DNA: TGTGCCAGCTACGGGGGGGGGCCGGGTTCACCCCTCCACTTT; CDR3: CASYGGGPGSPLHF
V: TRBV19; size: NA; J: TRBJ2-3; D: NA; DNA: TGTGCCAGTAGTATTCTTCCCGGGTCCCGAGATGATACGCAGTATTTT; CDR3: CASSILPGSRDDTQYF
V: TRBV29-1; size: NA; J: TRBJ1-1; D: NA; DNA: TGCAGCGTTCCCGCACAGGGTAGCACTGAAGCTTTCTTT; CDR3: CSVPAQGSTEAFF
V: TRBV7-7; size: NA; J: TRBJ2-3; D: NA; DNA: TGTGCTAGCAGCTATATAGTTGACTCGTACGGCCAAGATACGCAGTATTTT; CDR3: CASSYIVDSYGQDTQYF
V: TRBV27; size: few; J: TRBJ2-3; D: TRBD2; DNA: TGTGCCAGCAGCCTCTATCCTCCTAGCGGGGGCACAGATACGCAGTATTTT; CDR3: CASSLYPPSGGTDTQYF
V: TRBV19; size: NA; J: TRBJ2-3; D: TRBD1; DNA: TGTGCCAGTAGTATCAGGGGACAGTACACAGATACGCAGTATTTT; CDR3: CASSIRGQYTDTQYF
V: TRBV18; size: few; J: TRBJ1-3; D: TRBD1; DNA: TGTGCCAGCTCGCATGGACAGGGGGCTAATGGAAACACCATATATTTT; CDR3: CASSHGQGANGNTIYF
V: TRBV6-6; size: NA; J: TRBJ2-2; D: NA; DNA: TGTGCCAGCAGTTTCCAGGGAACCGGGGAGCTGTTTTTT; CDR3: CASSFQGTGELFF
V: TRBV28; size: once; J: TRBJ2-2; D: TRBD1; DNA: TGTGCCACCAAACCCGGGACAGTCACCGGGGAGCTGTTTTTT; CDR3: CATKPGTVTGELFF
V: TRBV6-5; size: NA; J: TRBJ1-1; D: TRBD1; DNA: TGTGCCAGTAGAAGACAGGGAGGATCGCACACTGAAGCTTTCTTT; CDR3: CASRRQGGSHTEAFF
V: TRBV5-4; size: NA; J: TRBJ1-1; D: TRBD1; DNA: TGTGCCAGCAGCCAGGGACAGGGGGTCATAGGGTCCGAGGCTTTCTTT; CDR3: CASSQGQGVIGSEAFF
V: TRBV7-3; size: NA; J: TRBJ2-1; D: TRBD2; DNA: TGTGCCAGCAGCTTAACGATTAGCGGGGCACACTCCTACAATGAGCAGTTCTTC; CDR3: CASSLTISGAHSYNEQFF
V: TRBV15; size: NA; J: TRBJ1-1; D: NA; DNA: TGTGCCGCCGGGGGGCAGGGGCACAACACTGAAGCTTTCTTT; CDR3: CAAGGQGHNTEAFF
V: TRBV6-6; size: NA; J: TRBJ1-2; D: TRBD1; DNA: TGTGCCATCATGATCGAGACAGGGGGCAGGGGCTACACCTTC; CDR3: CAIMIETGGRGYTF
V: TRBV6-6; size: NA; J: TRBJ1-4; D: NA; DNA: TGTGCCGCCGGCGGGGGAAGGGATGAAGAAAAACTGTTTTTT; CDR3: CAAGGGRDEEKLFF
V: TRBV5-1; size: NA; J: TRBJ1-2; D: NA; DNA: TGTGCCAGCAGCCCCTCCGTGGCCCCCTATGGCTACACCTTC; CDR3: CASSPSVAPYGYTF
V: TRBV5-5; size: NA; J: TRBJ2-7; D: TRBD1; DNA: TGTGCCAGCAGCTTGGCCGTCGGGACAGGGGGCTTATACGAGCAGTACTTC; CDR3: CASSLAVGTGGLYEQYF
V: TRBV28; size: NA; J: TRBJ1-5; D: TRBD1; DNA: TGTGCCAGCAGCCCCCGGGACAGGGGTAATCAGCCCCAGCATTTT; CDR3: CASSPRDRGNQPQHF
V: TRBV11-2; size: NA; J: TRBJ2-7; D: TRBD1; DNA: TGTGCCAGCAGCGCCCCGGGACAGGGGTCCGACGAGCAGTACTTC; CDR3: CASSAPGQGSDEQYF